This T cell receptor (beta chain) emerged from a study of T cell responses to AZD1222 COVID-19 vaccine. Comments on this clone: Its cognate antigen is unknown.

Pooled samples include second doses given at about 4 or 12 weeks. Trimming left V 8 bases short and J 9 bases short, with 11 bases between. The length of the CDR3 is 11 residues. In germline, CDR1 is MNHEY, CDR2 SVGAGI. The table came from immunoSEQ multiplex PCR; TCRdb's copy has only in-frame clones and leaves some out. The table includes about 120,000 clones, 70% to 90% detected once. Study-wide findings and caveats: Baseline serostatus was positive in only six AZD1222 recipients.

Sequencing used peripheral blood, obtained 28 days after the second AZD1222 dose. The chain links TRBV6-5 to TRBJ1-5; unclear D gene. The sequence came from an adult who received the AZD1222 COVID-19 vaccine. The CDR3 DNA reads TGTGCCAGCCTCGCGGGCGGGCCCCAGCATTTT. Residues: CASLAGGPQHF.